These 11 T cell receptor beta chains came from one sample sequenced in a study of blood T cells in healthy people across ages. PCR was performed a second time for about 7 to 11 cycles using a sample-barcoded 5' primer and a J-beta primer mix. Each CDR3 protein is one row after TCRdb ran MiXCR on the 5' RACE reads. The data contain 1.6 million or so distinct CDR3 sequences, roughly 30% of them singletons. The sequenced sample was blood. The receptors were sampled from a woman between 25 and 40 years old in good health.

The chain couples TRBV12-3 or TRBV12-4 to TRBJ2-3, with 9 bases that match TRBD2. The CDR3 consists of 15 residues. The ends lost 3 bases at V and 1 base at J; junction bases unmatched: 2. This CDR3 is CASSFGGRGTDTQYF. The DNA of the CDR3 is TGTGCCAGCAGTTTCGGCGGGAGGGGCACAGATACGCAGTATTTT.

The rearrangement uses TRBV6-1 and TRBJ2-3; TRBD2 is a possible D gene (5 bases). This CDR3 region has 15 residues. CDR1 and CDR2 (germline): MNHNS, SASEGT. The ends were cut back, 7 bases at V and 1 base at J, with 15 bases in the middle. The CDR3 DNA follows: TGTGCCAGCACGAGGCAGAGCGGAGGCACAGATACGCAGTATTTT. It yields the protein CASTRQSGGTDTQYF.

The table lists this clonotype with a few counts. The chain employs TRBV20-1 and TRBJ1-1; maybe TRBD1 (5 bases). Germline assignment: CDR1 DFQATT and CDR2 SNEGSKA (reference sequence). The CDR3 has 13 residues. V was shortened by 6 bases and J by 5 bases, with 16 bases between the two germline ends. CDR3 sequence (DNA): TGCAGTGCCGACAGCCCAGAGAGGACTGAAGCTTTCTTT. Its translation: CSADSPERTEAFF.

Only a few counts were recorded for this clonotype. V is TRBV20-1 and J is TRBJ2-4, with 8 nucleotides matching TRBD2. The CDR3 consists of 17 residues. With 0 bases clipped from V and 8 bases from J, the junction kept 15 bases outside the gene matches. The germline CDR1 and CDR2 sequences are DFQATT and SNEGSKA (reference sequence). The CDR3: CSARELRPGRAVDIQYF. The CDR3, as DNA: TGCAGTGCTAGAGAACTTCGTCCCGGGAGGGCCGTCGACATTCAGTACTTC.

V gene TRBV6-5 combines with J gene TRBJ2-1; TRBD2 aligns across 7 bases. Germline V gene lookup returns CDR1 MNHEY and CDR2 SVGAGI. V dropped 5 bases and J dropped 6; count of bases not matched to a gene: 10. The CDR3 length is 15 residues. CDR3 bases: TGTGCCAGCAGTACCGGACTAGAGGCTACCAATGAGCAGTTCTTC. This gives the protein CASSTGLEATNEQFF.

The chain uses TRBV20-1 and TRBJ2-7, with 13 bases matching TRBD2. The CDR3 is made up of 15 amino acids. V shed 5 bases and J 4 bases; nucleotides not matched to a gene: 8. Germline CDR1 is DFQATT and CDR2 is SNEGSKA (reference sequence). The chain's CDR3 is CSAYGLAGVSYEQYF. CDR3 coding DNA: TGCAGTGCTTACGGACTAGCGGGAGTGTCATACGAGCAGTACTTC.

V gene TRBV4-2 combines with J gene TRBJ2-3, with 7 positions matching TRBD2. The length of the CDR3 is 18 residues. Germline CDR1 and CDR2: LGHNA and YNFKEQ. The junction had 17 bases not matched to a gene; V was cut back by 3 bases and J by 5 bases. The CDR3 protein is CASSQNAGLTGMRDTQYF. CDR3 nucleotides: TGTGCCAGCAGCCAGAATGCGGGACTAACGGGGATGAGAGATACGCAGTATTTT.

As concerns this clonotype: Just one base apart from a much larger clone, this may be a read error. The V call is TRBV9, the J call TRBJ2-3; no firm D call. This CDR3 region has 13 residues. The V gene's germline CDR1 is SGDLS and CDR2 YYNGEE. CDR3 protein: CATSVQSTDTQYF. CDR3 in DNA: TGTGCCACCAGCGTACAGTCCACAGATACGCAGTATTTT. Full variable domain (outside the CDR3, taken from reference TRBV9 and TRBJ2-3): DSGVTQTPKHLITATGQRVTLRCSPRSGDLSVYWYQQSLDQGLQFLIQYYNGEERAKGNILERFSAQQFPDLHSELNLSSLELGDSALYFCATSVQSTDTQYFGPGTRLTVL.

The chain is built from TRBV4-2 and TRBJ2-1, with 8 bases lining up with TRBD2. The trim removed 0 bases at V and 7 bases at J, leaving 17 bases unmatched. In germline, CDR1 is LGHNA, CDR2 YNFKEQ. The CDR3 has 19 amino acids. DNA for the CDR3: TGTGCCAGCAGCCAAGATAGGATCCCTGGCGGGAGGCTCGATAATGAGCAGTTCTTC. Translated, it gives CASSQDRIPGGRLDNEQFF.

This clonotype was seen only a few times. The rearrangement joins TRBV4-1 to TRBJ1-2, with D possibly matching TRBD1 (5 bases). The V and J ends lost 5 bases and 3 bases respectively, with 10 bases between them. Per the germline V gene, CDR1 is MGHRA and CDR2 is YSYEKL. There are 13 residues in the CDR3. The CDR3 DNA reads as TGCGCCAGCAGCGGGCGGGGCGACTATGGCTACACCTTC. It is translated as CASSGRGDYGYTF.

The V and J genes are TRBV5-1 and TRBJ1-2, with 8 bases aligning to TRBD1. With V trimmed by 4 bases and J by 4 bases, 9 bases remained unmatched. Germline assignment: CDR1 SGHRS and CDR2 YFSETQ. The CDR3 length is 15 residues. CDR3 amino acids: CASSPTGQGLYGYTF. CDR3 nucleotides: TGCGCCAGCAGCCCAACCGGACAGGGCCTCTATGGCTACACCTTC.